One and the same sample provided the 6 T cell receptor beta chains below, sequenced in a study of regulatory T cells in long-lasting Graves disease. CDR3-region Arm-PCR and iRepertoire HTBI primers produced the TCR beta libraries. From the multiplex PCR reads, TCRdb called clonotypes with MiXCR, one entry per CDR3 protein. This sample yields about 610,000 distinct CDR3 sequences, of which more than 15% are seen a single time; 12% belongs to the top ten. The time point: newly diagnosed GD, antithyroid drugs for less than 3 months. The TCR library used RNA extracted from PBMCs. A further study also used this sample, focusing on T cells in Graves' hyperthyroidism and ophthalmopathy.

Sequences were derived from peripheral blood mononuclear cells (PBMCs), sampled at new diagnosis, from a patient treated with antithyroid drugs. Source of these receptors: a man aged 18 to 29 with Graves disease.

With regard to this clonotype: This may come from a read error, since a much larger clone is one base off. CDR3 loop: CAGSQRQDTQYF. CDR3 in DNA: TGTGCCGGCAGCCAGAGACAAGATACGCAGTATTTT. The J gene is TRBJ2-3, the V gene TRBV11-2; no clear D. The CDR3 is 12 residues long. Germline CDR1 and CDR2: SGHAT and FQNNGV.

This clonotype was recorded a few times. The DNA for the CDR3 is TGCAGCGTTGTCGGGAGTGGGTACAATGAGCAGTTCTTC. Translating gives CSVVGSGYNEQFF. The V gene is TRBV29-1, the J gene TRBJ2-1, with a possible D match to TRBD2 (6 bases). This CDR3 region has 13 residues. V lost 4 bases and J 4 bases, leaving 11 bases between the germline ends. Germline values: CDR1 SQVTM, CDR2 ANQGSEA.

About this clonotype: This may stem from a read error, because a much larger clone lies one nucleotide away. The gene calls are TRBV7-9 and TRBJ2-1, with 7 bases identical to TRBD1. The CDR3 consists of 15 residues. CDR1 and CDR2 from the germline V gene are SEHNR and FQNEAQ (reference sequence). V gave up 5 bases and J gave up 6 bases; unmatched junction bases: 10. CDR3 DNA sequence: TGTGCCAGCAGCATACAGGGGTTCATAGGCAATGAGCAGTTCTTC. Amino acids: CASSIQGFIGNEQFF.

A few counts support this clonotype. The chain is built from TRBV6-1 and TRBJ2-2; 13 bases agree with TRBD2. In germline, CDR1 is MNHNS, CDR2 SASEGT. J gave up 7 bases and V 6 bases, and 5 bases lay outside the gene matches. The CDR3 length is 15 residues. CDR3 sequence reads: CASRGLAGDNGELFF. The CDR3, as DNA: TGTGCCAGCAGAGGACTAGCGGGAGATAACGGGGAGCTGTTTTTT.

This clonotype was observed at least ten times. The CDR3 is CASSPSSGSGETQYF. The CDR3 nucleotides read TGTGCCAGCAGCCCCTCTAGCGGGAGTGGTGAGACCCAGTACTTC. The J gene is TRBJ2-5, the V gene TRBV7-3; TRBD2 matches at 10 bases. The V segment lost 5 bases and the J segment 5 bases; nucleotides outside the gene matches: 8. This CDR3 is 15 amino acids long. Germline CDR1 SGHTA, CDR2 FQGTGA.

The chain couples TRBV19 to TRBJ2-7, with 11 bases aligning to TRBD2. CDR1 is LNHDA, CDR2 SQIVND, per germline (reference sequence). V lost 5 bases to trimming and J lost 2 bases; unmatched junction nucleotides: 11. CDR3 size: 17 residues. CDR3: CASSFSGRALFTYEQYF. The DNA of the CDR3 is TGTGCCAGTAGTTTTAGCGGGAGGGCCCTATTCACCTACGAGCAGTACTTC.